Below, 23 T cell receptor beta chains from the same sample are listed, as sequenced in a study of a mutant IDH1 vaccine in newly diagnosed glioma. Time point defined: week 23, last vaccination. The study gave 300 ug of mutant IDH1 20-mer peptide per vaccine dose, with topical imiquimod. TCRdb keeps only in-frame clones here, not all; method: immunoSEQ multiplex PCR. The sample has tens of thousands of clones, about 87% seen once; the top ten hold more than 1.1%. Their specific antigens are unknown. The sequences come from PBMCs, collected from a glioma patient whose treatment included an IDH1 peptide vaccine. The receptors here all came from a man in his forties with glioma.

The chain carries TRBV2 and TRBJ2-5; tentatively, D is TRBD1 or TRBD2 (5 bases each). There are 13 residues in the CDR3. CDR1 SNHLY and CDR2 FYNNEI come from the germline V gene. With 6 bases removed from V and 1 base from J, the gap between germline ends came to 9 bases. In DNA form, the CDR3 reads TGTGCCAGCAGACGGGACGGCCAAGAGACCCAGTACTTC. It yields the protein CASRRDGQETQYF.

This clone was detected a few times. The chain combines TRBV5-4 with TRBJ1-3; unclear D gene. The CDR3 extends over 15 amino acids. The V and J ends lost 4 bases and 7 bases respectively, with 18 bases between them. Germline assignment: CDR1 SGHNT and CDR2 YYREEE (reference sequence). In nucleotides, the CDR3 is TGTGCCAGCAGCCCTTACGGCCCCTTGCGTAACACCATATATTTT. It translates to CASSPYGPLRNTIYF.

The chain combines TRBV2 with TRBJ2-3; 10 positions agree with TRBD2. Germline V lookup: CDR1 SNHLY, CDR2 FYNNEI. Trimming removed 6 bases from V and 6 bases from J; junction bases left unmatched: 9. The CDR3 spans 15 residues. CDR3: CASRWVSGRWDTQYF. CDR3 nucleotides: TGTGCCAGCAGGTGGGTTAGCGGGAGGTGGGATACGCAGTATTTT.

As to this clone: An end of the junction does not agree with germline; a read error may underlie this. The chain is built from TRBV7-3 and TRBJ1-1; D remains unclear. The CDR3 consists of 13 residues. Germline V gene sequence: CDR1 SGHTA, CDR2 FQGTGA. The CDR3 nucleotides read TGTGCCAGCAGCATAACCCTGGGAACTGAAGCTTTCTTT. Its translation is CASSITLGTEAFF.

Only a few counts were recorded for this clone. The chain employs TRBV18 and TRBJ2-7; D is uncertain. The CDR3 has 14 amino acids. Germline V gene lookup returns CDR1 KGHSH and CDR2 LQKENI. Trimming took off 0 bases at V and 3 bases at J, with 9 bases between the two ends. CDR3 loop: CASSPPGRVYEQYF. For the CDR3, the DNA is TGTGCCAGCTCACCACCGGGAAGGGTCTACGAGCAGTACTTC.

The rearrangement joins TRBV11-2 to TRBJ2-2; TRBD2 matches 13 bases. CDR1 is SGHAT and CDR2 is FQNNGV in the germline V gene. There are 18 residues in the CDR3. V shed 4 bases and J 5 bases; nucleotides not matched to a gene: 10. This chain's CDR3 is CASSSALLAGGRTGELFF. CDR3 DNA sequence: TGTGCCAGCAGCTCTGCCCTACTAGCGGGAGGGCGGACCGGGGAGCTGTTTTTT.

V gene TRBV19 combines with J gene TRBJ1-1; D is unclear. Germline V lookup: CDR1 LNHDA, CDR2 SQIVND (reference sequence). The CDR3 loop spans 16 amino acids. Deletions cut 1 base from V and 6 bases from J, with 18 bases between. Here the CDR3 reads CASSIAGDREGSEAFF. The CDR3 coding sequence is TGTGCCAGTAGTATAGCTGGCGACCGCGAGGGTTCTGAAGCTTTCTTT.

DNA of the CDR3: TGTGCCAGCAGTCACCGACAGGGGCCCGGGGAGCTGTTTTTT. The encoded protein is CASSHRQGPGELFF. The V and J genes are TRBV27 and TRBJ2-2; TRBD1 agrees at 8 bases. The junction had 5 bases not matched to a gene; V was cut back by 5 bases and J by 6 bases. CDR3 length: 14 residues. CDR1 and CDR2 (germline): MNHEY, SMNVEV (reference sequence).

This chain links TRBV6-6 with TRBJ1-3; D might be TRBD1 (6 bases). Germline assignment: CDR1 MNHNY and CDR2 SVGAGI (reference sequence). V was pared by 6 bases and J by 4 bases, with 16 bases between. CDR3 size: 15 residues. CDR3 in DNA: TGTGCCAGCAGAGCCCCCGGGGGCAAAGGAAACACCATATATTTT. It specifies CASRAPGGKGNTIYF.

The chain is built from TRBV4-2 and TRBJ2-2, with TRBD2 matching 8 bases. The CDR3 extends over 16 amino acids. The germline gives CDR1 LGHNA, CDR2 YNFKEQ. V lost 1 base and J lost 3; bases outside the gene matches: 4. The CDR3 DNA is TGTGCCAGCAGCCAAGTTGCGCGGGAGGACACCGGGGAGCTGTTTTTT. Protein: CASSQVAREDTGELFF.

This chain connects TRBV10-3 to TRBJ1-5, with D uncertain. Trimming pared 5 bases from V and 0 bases from J, leaving 11 bases between. CDR1 is ENHRY, CDR2 SYGVKD, per germline. The CDR3 runs 15 residues. In nucleotides, the CDR3 is TGTGCCATCAGTTATGGAGATAATAGCAATCAGCCCCAGCATTTT. It translates to CAISYGDNSNQPQHF.

The chain employs TRBV6-5 and TRBJ1-5; D unclear. CDR1 is MNHEY, CDR2 SVGAGI, per germline. This CDR3 has 13 residues. Trimming cost V 6 bases and J 4 bases, with 10 bases left between them. CDR3 coding DNA: TGTGCCAGCAGAGCCGATGGAAATCAGCCCCAGCATTTT. Amino acid sequence: CASRADGNQPQHF.

The chain combines TRBV5-6 with TRBJ2-7, with 12 bases aligning to TRBD2. V gave up 3 bases and J gave up 0 bases; unmatched junction bases: 7. Germline CDR1 reads SGHDT; CDR2 reads YYEEEE. This CDR3 is 17 amino acids long. CDR3 residues: CASSWMTSGGSSYEQYF. For the CDR3, the DNA is TGTGCCAGCAGCTGGATGACTAGCGGGGGAAGCTCCTACGAGCAGTACTTC.

The chain carries TRBV7-2 and TRBJ2-2; no clear D gene. Germline CDR1 reads SGHTA; CDR2 reads FQGNSA. V was cut by 8 bases and J by 2 bases, with 6 bases left in between. The CDR3 extends over 12 amino acids. CDR3 loop: CASAFNTGELFF. DNA of the CDR3: TGTGCCAGCGCCTTCAACACCGGGGAGCTGTTTTTT.

The chain combines TRBV4-2 with TRBJ2-1; 7 bases fit TRBD2. Per germline, CDR1 LGHNA and CDR2 YNFKEQ. The trim removed 3 bases at V and 9 bases at J, leaving 17 bases unmatched. The CDR3 has 17 residues. The CDR3 nucleotides are TGTGCCAGCAGCCACCCCTGGGCCGGGACTACTCTCGCTGAGCAGTTCTTC. It specifies CASSHPWAGTTLAEQFF.

The chain combines TRBV5-4 with TRBJ1-3; maybe TRBD1 (6 bases). The CDR3 is made up of 14 amino acids. In germline, CDR1 is SGHNT, CDR2 YYREEE (reference sequence). Trimming shortened V by 3 bases and J by 1 base, and 8 bases separated the two germline ends. DNA for the CDR3: TGTGCCAGCAGCTCAGGGGTATCTGGAAACACCATATATTTT. Its translation is CASSSGVSGNTIYF. Combining the CDR3 with reference TRBV5-4 and TRBJ1-3 gives the whole variable domain ETGVTQSPTHLIKTRGQQVTLRCSSQSGHNTVSWYQQALGQGPQFIFQYYREEENGRGNFPPRFSGLQFPNYSSELNVNALELDDSALYLCASSSGVSGNTIYFGEGSWLTVV.

The chain employs TRBV5-4 and TRBJ2-7, with a tentative D call TRBD1 (5 bases). This CDR3 has 12 residues. Germline-derived CDR1 and CDR2 are SGHNT and YYREEE (reference sequence). V was cut by 4 bases and J by 3 bases, with 8 bases left in between. CDR3 amino acids: CASSADNYEQYF. The CDR3 coding sequence is TGTGCCAGCAGCGCGGACAACTACGAGCAGTACTTC.

This rearrangement joins TRBV25-1 to TRBJ2-2; no clear D. The germline V gene has CDR1 MGHDK and CDR2 SYGVNS. V lost 9 bases and J lost 4, with 6 bases in between. This CDR3 has 11 residues. The CDR3 nucleotides read TGTGCCAGTCATACCACCGGGGAGCTGTTTTTT. Translation gives CASHTTGELFF.

This chain joins TRBV9 and TRBJ2-3, with a possible D match to TRBD1 (6 bases). The CDR3 is 14 amino acids. Germline V lookup: CDR1 SGDLS, CDR2 YYNGEE. Trimming removed 4 bases at V and 1 base at J, with 10 bases between. As DNA, the CDR3 is TGTGCCAGCAGCTTCAGACAGGGCACAGATACGCAGTATTTT. Protein product: CASSFRQGTDTQYF. Based on the CDR3 plus reference TRBV9 and TRBJ2-3, the full variable domain is DSGVTQTPKHLITATGQRVTLRCSPRSGDLSVYWYQQSLDQGLQFLIQYYNGEERAKGNILERFSAQQFPDLHSELNLSSLELGDSALYFCASSFRQGTDTQYFGPGTRLTVL.

CDR3 DNA sequence: TGTGCCAGCAGCTACCCAAGCGGGGATAGCGGAGGGTTTAGCACAGATACGCAGTATTTT. Its protein is CASSYPSGDSGGFSTDTQYF. The chain couples TRBV2 to TRBJ2-3; 7 nucleotides agree with TRBD2. J was trimmed by 0 bases and V by 6 bases; bases with no gene match: 21. Germline assignment: CDR1 SNHLY and CDR2 FYNNEI. CDR3 length: 20 amino acids.

This clone was counted between two and nine times. This chain joins TRBV2 and TRBJ1-5; 7 bases line up with TRBD1. CDR1 SNHLY and CDR2 FYNNEI come from the germline V gene. The CDR3 runs 15 residues. The ends lost 5 bases at V and 0 bases at J; junction bases unmatched: 4. CDR3 nucleotides: TGTGCCAGCAGTCGGGACAGTTATAGCAATCAGCCCCAGCATTTT. It is translated as CASSRDSYSNQPQHF.

The chain is built from TRBV4-3 and TRBJ2-3; 9 bases are a match to TRBD2. V was pared by 4 bases and J by 11 bases, with 10 bases of the junction left unmatched. Germline V gene lookup returns CDR1 LGHNA and CDR2 YSLEER. The CDR3 length is 14 residues. The CDR3 DNA reads TGCGCCAGCAGCCGAACGCGGGAGGGACGTCTGCAGTATTTT. Residues: CASSRTREGRLQYF.

The chain links TRBV28 to TRBJ1-2; D is undetermined. Per the germline V gene, CDR1 is MDHEN and CDR2 is SYDVKM. Deletions cut 5 bases from V and 4 bases from J, with 8 bases between. The CDR3 loop spans 12 amino acids. CDR3 residues: CASSPYPYGYTF. The CDR3 DNA follows: TGTGCCAGCAGTCCCTACCCCTATGGCTACACCTTC.